This entry is about one T cell receptor (beta chain). The germline V and J ends were trimmed by 1 base and 0 bases, with 8 bases remaining between them. CDR1 SGHRS and CDR2 YFSETQ come from the germline V gene. The CDR3 spans 16 residues. This sample is drawn from a study of CD8 T cells in Susac syndrome. Random hexamers primed reverse transcription of about 0.5 to 1 ug RNA. Each CDR3 protein gets one entry after TCRdb re-called the immunoSEQ multiplex PCR reads with MiXCR. Seen here are about 140,000 distinct CDR3 sequences, 95% observed once, and the top ten hold about 0.08%. The TCR sequence derives from a human donor with Susac syndrome. The rearrangement joins TRBV5-1 to TRBJ2-6; D not resolved. The sample comprised CD4+ T cells from PBMCs. The CDR3 DNA reads as TGCGCCAGCAGCTTGAGTACAGTCTCTGGGGCCAACGTCCTGACTTTC. This codes for CASSLSTVSGANVLTF.